This entry lists 10 T cell receptor beta chains sequenced from one sample in a study of shared clonotypes between healthy human individuals. Sequencing was performed with immunoSEQ multiplex PCR; in TCRdb, only in-frame clones are kept and a portion is missing. The sample lists over 800,000 clones, around 93% occurring once. CD45RO negativity and positive selection for CCR7 defined naive CD8 cells, a population that excluded terminally differentiated effector memory CD45RA+ cells. The sequencing sample was made of naive CD8+ T cells sorted from blood. The receptor source for this set is a man aged 30 to 39 in good health.

This clone was seen just once. This chain joins TRBV18 and TRBJ2-3, with D unclear. V was trimmed by 6 bases and J by 1 base, leaving 8 bases between them. The CDR3 totals 13 residues. In germline, CDR1 is KGHSH, CDR2 LQKENI. CDR3 loop: CASSTPGTDTQYF. The CDR3 DNA is TGTGCCAGCTCTACGCCGGGCACAGATACGCAGTATTTT.

The chain combines TRBV29-1 with TRBJ2-7, with D maybe TRBD2 (6 bases). The V and J ends lost 4 bases and 4 bases respectively, with 14 bases between them. This CDR3 spans 13 amino acids. Germline-derived CDR1 and CDR2 are SQVTM and ANQGSEA. CDR3 residues: CSVVVRDWYEQYF. The CDR3 region has the DNA TGCAGCGTTGTGGTCCGGGACTGGTACGAGCAGTACTTC.

DNA for the CDR3: TGTGCCAGCAGCCCAAAAGGACGACACCAGCCCCAGCATTTT. Its protein is CASSPKGRHQPQHF. The rearrangement uses TRBV11-3 and TRBJ1-5, with D unresolved. V was trimmed by 5 bases and J by 7 bases, leaving 15 bases between them. Germline values: CDR1 SGHNT, CDR2 YENEEA. This CDR3 comprises 14 residues.

The CDR3 is CASSSGTVFYEQYF. As DNA, the CDR3 is TGTGCCAGCAGTTCTGGGACAGTTTTCTACGAGCAGTACTTC. This chain joins TRBV28 and TRBJ2-7; 7 bases are a match to TRBD1. Germline CDR1 and CDR2: MDHEN and SYDVKM. Trimming at V came to 4 bases and at J to 3 bases, leaving 6 bases not matched to a gene. The CDR3 loop spans 14 amino acids.

V and J are TRBV7-9 and TRBJ2-5; no clear D gene. Trimming cost V 6 bases and J 3 bases, with 26 bases left between them. The CDR3 spans 18 residues. Germline CDR1 and CDR2: SEHNR and FQNEAQ (reference sequence). CDR3 DNA sequence: TGTGCCAGCAGACCTTCCGGGCCTCGAAGGCCCACCAAAGAGACCCAGTACTTC. Translation: CASRPSGPRRPTKETQYF.

CDR3 in amino acids: CASSLVVTSGRIYNEQFF. The CDR3 bases are TGTGCCAGCAGCTTAGTCGTAACTAGCGGGAGGATTTACAATGAGCAGTTCTTC. The chain is built from TRBV7-9 and TRBJ2-1; 12 nucleotides line up with TRBD2. CDR3 length: 18 amino acids. J gave up 4 bases and V 1 base, and 8 bases lay outside the gene matches. Germline V gene data show CDR1 as SEHNR and CDR2 as FQNEAQ (reference sequence). Full variable domain (remainder filled in from reference TRBV7-9 and TRBJ2-1): DTGVSQNPRHKITKRGQNVTFRCDPISEHNRLYWYRQTLGQGPEFLTYFQNEAQLEKSRLLSDRFSAERPKGSFSTLEIQRTEQGDSAMYLCASSLVVTSGRIYNEQFFGPGTRLTVL.

The genes are TRBV11-2 and TRBJ2-7, with D uncertain. Per germline, CDR1 SGHAT and CDR2 FQNNGV. V was shortened by 6 bases and J by 7 bases, with 10 bases between the two germline ends. The CDR3 runs 11 residues. CDR3 bases: TGTGCCAGCAGGGCTATGGGGGAGCAGTACTTC. Its translation: CASRAMGEQYF.

There are many counts of this clone. V is TRBV11-2 and J is TRBJ2-3; D is perhaps TRBD1 (6 bases). Trimming removed 5 bases from V and 4 bases from J, with 13 bases in between. Germline CDR1 and CDR2: SGHAT and FQNNGV. This CDR3 region has 14 residues. The CDR3 sequence is CASSASTGPDTQYF. In nucleotides, the CDR3 is TGTGCCAGCAGCGCCTCGACAGGTCCAGATACGCAGTATTTT.

The chain is built from TRBV23-1 and TRBJ1-5, with TRBD1 matching over 7 bases. TRBV23-1 is an open reading frame, and its role is uncertain. The CDR3 is 17 residues long. V shed 3 bases, J shed 2 bases, and the junction held 10 bases outside the gene matches. The CDR3 loop reads CASSQPWHGQGNQPQHF. The CDR3, as DNA: TGCGCCAGCAGTCAGCCGTGGCATGGACAGGGCAATCAGCCCCAGCATTTT.

The chain joins TRBV2 to TRBJ1-1; D unresolved. The CDR3 runs to 15 residues. Germline CDR1 is SNHLY and CDR2 is FYNNEI. The V gene lost 4 bases and the J gene lost 3 bases, with 15 bases spanning the gap. The CDR3 coding sequence is TGTGCCAGCAGTGTAGATGGAGGGTTGGACACTGAAGCTTTCTTT. Translation: CASSVDGGLDTEAFF.